This T cell receptor (beta chain) was identified during a study of vaccination and CD4 T cells after COVID-19. Treatment indicated: roughly ten-day PBMC culture with coronavirus spike peptide pools or control peptides (ViraFEST assay). Culture of around 2 million PBMCs per well took place with approximately 9 IU/ml IL-2 and about 10 ug/ml peptide pools. This clonotype was picked up a small number of times. The antigen is undetermined. Cultured CD4+ T cells had their DNA profiled by the Oncomine TCR Beta short-read assay. Each CDR3 protein gets one entry after TCRdb re-called the PCR reads with MiXCR. The sample has 12,000 to 15,000 distinct CDR3 sequences, approximately 35% seen once; the top ten hold roughly a third. The CDR3 is 14 residues long. V was cut by 5 bases and J by 0 bases, with 8 bases left in between.

The gene calls are TRBV23-1 and TRBJ1-3; no clear D. TRBV23-1 qualifies as an ORF whose function is uncertain. The sequence came from a human donor with COVID-19. Input material: cultured CD4+ T cells from blood. CDR3 sequence (DNA): TGCGCCAGCAGTAAACAGCGCTCTGGAAACACCATATATTTT. It specifies CASSKQRSGNTIYF.